A single sample is the source of the 10 T cell receptor beta chains below, sequenced in a study of identical twins. TCRdb redid the calling of the 5' RACE reads with MiXCR, one entry per CDR3 protein. The sample carries hundreds of thousands of distinct CDR3 sequences, more than 13% recorded once. The sample was memory (CD45RO+) T cells sorted from blood. Receptors originate from a woman aged 18 to 35 in good health.

In its sample, this clonotype was seen a few times. This chain uses TRBV3-1 with TRBJ2-1, with unresolved D. CDR1 and CDR2 (germline): LGHDT, YNNKEL (reference sequence). Trimming shortened V by 3 bases and J by 7 bases, and 10 bases separated the two germline ends. This CDR3 is 13 amino acids long. Here the CDR3 DNA reads TGTGCCAGCAGCCATAGTAGGAGTAATGAGCAGTTCTTC. Protein: CASSHSRSNEQFF.

The V and J genes are TRBV19 and TRBJ1-5; D is uncertain. CDR1 and CDR2 from the germline V gene are LNHDA and SQIVND (reference sequence). The CDR3 consists of 13 residues. Trimming cost V 3 bases and J 7 bases, with 10 bases left between them. The CDR3 nucleotides are TGTGCCAGTAGTATTACGGACCGGCAGCCCCAGCATTTT. Protein sequence: CASSITDRQPQHF. The full variable domain, its missing parts supplied by reference TRBV19 and TRBJ1-5, is DGGITQSPKYLFRKEGQNVTLSCEQNLNHDAMYWYRQDPGQGLRLIYYSQIVNDFQKGDIAEGYSVSREKKESFPLTVTSAQKNPTAFYLCASSITDRQPQHFGDGTRLSIL.

The V call is TRBV29-1, the J call TRBJ2-3, with D possibly being TRBD2 (5 bases). This CDR3 has 16 amino acids. V was clipped by 2 bases and J by 6 bases, with 21 bases between them. From germline, CDR1 is SQVTM and CDR2 ANQGSEA. The CDR3 is CSVESGLAQARDTQYF. CDR3 in DNA: TGCAGCGTTGAATCGGGGTTGGCGCAAGCGAGGGATACGCAGTATTTT.

The CDR3 DNA is TGCGCCAGCAGCTTGGGGACTAGCGGGGCCTCGTACTTC. This gives the protein CASSLGTSGASYF. The V call is TRBV5-1, the J call TRBJ2-7; TRBD2 agrees at 12 bases. There are 13 residues in the CDR3. V lost 0 bases and J lost 12; bases outside the gene matches: 4. CDR1 and CDR2 from the germline V gene are SGHRS and YFSETQ.

In this sample, this clonotype turned up a few times. V gene TRBV10-3 combines with J gene TRBJ2-3; tentatively, D is TRBD2 (5 bases). Germline-derived CDR1 and CDR2 are ENHRY and SYGVKD. Trimming shortened V by 6 bases and J by 1 base, and 11 bases separated the two germline ends. The CDR3 covers 14 residues. The CDR3 coding sequence is TGTGCCATCAGAGCGGACTCAGGCACAGATACGCAGTATTTT. It encodes CAIRADSGTDTQYF.

This clonotype was detected only a few times. The chain couples TRBV5-1 to TRBJ2-7, with D unclear. V was shortened by 0 bases and J by 3 bases, with 7 bases between the two germline ends. This CDR3 is built from 13 residues. From germline, CDR1 is SGHRS and CDR2 YFSETQ. CDR3 in DNA: TGCGCCAGCAGCTTGGGAACGATCTACGAGCAGTACTTC. It specifies CASSLGTIYEQYF.

This clonotype was found many times. The V gene is TRBV29-1, the J gene TRBJ1-1; 7 bases match TRBD1. The CDR3 runs 13 residues. CDR1 SQVTM and CDR2 ANQGSEA come from the germline V gene. Trimming cost V 7 bases and J 0 bases; bases outside gene matches: 5. CDR3 nucleotides: TGCAGCGCCGGGACAGCCTTGAACACTGAAGCTTTCTTT. Translated: CSAGTALNTEAFF.

This clonotype was seen more than once but under ten times. The chain is built from TRBV4-1 and TRBJ2-7, with 8 bases aligning to TRBD1. CDR1 MGHRA and CDR2 YSYEKL come from the germline V gene. This CDR3 is built from 17 residues. The ends lost 4 bases at V and 3 bases at J; junction bases unmatched: 14. Written as DNA, the CDR3 is TGCGCCAGCAGCCGGGTACCGGGACAGGAGGGGTACTACGAGCAGTACTTC. Encoded protein: CASSRVPGQEGYYEQYF.

This chain connects TRBV27 to TRBJ2-1; 8 positions agree with TRBD1. V was clipped by 5 bases and J by 7 bases; unmatched bases: 4. The length of the CDR3 is 13 residues. Per the germline V gene, CDR1 is MNHEY and CDR2 is SMNVEV (reference sequence). The DNA for the CDR3 is TGTGCCAGCAGTACGACAGGGGCTAATGAGCAGTTCTTC. It yields the protein CASSTTGANEQFF.

This clonotype was observed a few times. One end of the junction is discordant with germline, which a read error may explain. The rearrangement uses TRBV20-1 and TRBJ2-2, with 8 positions matching TRBD2. The germline gives CDR1 DFQATT, CDR2 SNEGSKA (reference sequence). The CDR3 is 17 amino acids. The CDR3 loop is CCARDRVVAGYTGELFF. DNA of the CDR3: TGCTGTGCTAGAGATCGGGTGGTAGCGGGGTACACCGGGGAGCTGTTTTTT.